The present T cell receptor (beta chain) was sequenced within a study of PD-1 blockade in classical Hodgkin lymphoma. For this clone: As yet, its antigen is unknown.

Findings of the study overall: Causes of the repertoire differences remain undefined, possibly disease activity or prior therapy. Significant TCR diversity gains by C4D1 occurred in CD4+ but not CD8+ cells. Patients starting nivolumab less than 1 year after ASCT had lower diversity and were excluded from later analyses. Similar baseline diversity was found in complete responders and newly diagnosed patients.

This CDR3 is built from 13 residues. CDR1 is MGHRA and CDR2 is YSYEKL in the germline V gene. The V and J ends lost 1 base and 15 bases respectively, with 16 bases between them. The time point: cycle 4 day 1 (C4D1), after around six weeks of nivolumab. With no exception, relapse followed autologous stem cell transplantation in all patients, and brentuximab vedotin exposure varied. Researchers report purifying CD4+ T cells from thawed PBMCs by magnetic negative selection. Data came from immunoSEQ multiplex PCR; TCRdb stores just in-frame clones and leaves some out. The sample includes roughly 32,000 clones, about 90% of them seen just once.

The chain employs TRBV4-1 and TRBJ2-1; no reliable D call. The source is a human donor with classical Hodgkin lymphoma. Specimen: CD4+ T cells from blood, collected before the fourth cycle of nivolumab. The CDR3 coding sequence is TGCGCCAGCAGCCAAGCTAGTGGGAAGGTTCTGTTCTTC. This translates into CASSQASGKVLFF.